This paragraph covers one TCR beta chain sequence. The CDR3 loop spans 13 amino acids. V was shortened by 4 bases and J by 2 bases, with 9 bases between the two germline ends. Germline V CDR1 and CDR2: SGHRS, YFSETQ. These data are taken from a study of cytomegalovirus exposure and HLA in healthy donors. A multiplex PCR was run with 60 Vbeta primers and 13 Jbeta primers. Sequencing used immunoSEQ multiplex PCR; TCRdb keeps in-frame clones, though not all of them. The table records about 130,000 clones, roughly 73% of them present only once. The source material was PBMCs. J is TRBJ2-5 and V is TRBV5-1, with unresolved D. This sequence was found in a man in his 60s in good health and CMV-seropositive. The CDR3 loop is CASSLRQQETQYF. CDR3 nucleotides: TGCGCCAGCAGCCTGAGGCAACAAGAGACCCAGTACTTC.